This T cell receptor (beta chain) stems from a study of identical twins. TCRdb itself ran the 5' RACE reads through MiXCR, one entry per CDR3 protein. Of approximately 1.8 million distinct CDR3 sequences detected, 25% to 35% appear once; the ten largest clones hold less than 0.35%. Sequencing used cord blood. The clonotype comes from a newborn girl in good health.

CDR3 DNA sequence: TGTGCCAGCAGCCAAGGACCGGGAGGGGGCTACAATGAGCAGTTCTTC. Translating it yields CASSQGPGGGYNEQFF. The chain has TRBV4-2 and TRBJ2-1, with 8 bases lining up with TRBD2. Germline CDR1 reads LGHNA; CDR2 reads YNFKEQ. The J segment lost 3 bases and the V segment lost 1 base, leaving 5 bases of the junction unmatched. This CDR3 spans 16 amino acids.